The next 5 T cell receptor beta chains were all read from a single sample in a study of monozygotic twins with inflammatory bowel disease. From the 5' RACE reads, TCRdb lists one entry per CDR3 protein and no DNA. In all, the sample yields more than 100,000 distinct CDR3 sequences. Sequencing was done on a sample of blood. The receptors stem from a human donor with ulcerative colitis or Crohn's disease, or a healthy co-twin of an affected twin (not recorded which).

This CDR3 is CATKDEIGTEAFF. The chain is built from TRBV24-1 and TRBJ1-1. The CDR3 sequence is 13 residues long. CDR1 is KGHDR, CDR2 SFDVKD, per germline.

The chain uses TRBV5-1 and TRBJ2-1; without DNA, the TCRdb call of TRBD2 cannot be checked. From germline, CDR1 is SGHRS and CDR2 YFSETQ. There are 13 residues in the CDR3. The CDR3 protein is CASSHGSFNEQFF.

This chain connects TRBV20-1 to TRBJ2-5; checking the TCRdb D call of TRBD1 is not possible without DNA. Germline values: CDR1 DFQATT, CDR2 SNEGSKA (reference sequence). The CDR3 length is 13 residues. CDR3 residues: CRPIGQGKETQYF.

The chain uses TRBV4-3 and TRBJ2-3. Germline V gene sequence: CDR1 LGHNA, CDR2 YSLEER. The CDR3 is 14 residues long. The CDR3 protein is CASSQVSKADTQYF.

The chain joins TRBV10-3 to TRBJ2-3; TCRdb selects TRBD2, and the lack of DNA leaves this call unchecked. The CDR3 has 15 amino acids. In germline, CDR1 is ENHRY, CDR2 SYGVKD. The CDR3 loop is CAISLAGRGTDTQYF.